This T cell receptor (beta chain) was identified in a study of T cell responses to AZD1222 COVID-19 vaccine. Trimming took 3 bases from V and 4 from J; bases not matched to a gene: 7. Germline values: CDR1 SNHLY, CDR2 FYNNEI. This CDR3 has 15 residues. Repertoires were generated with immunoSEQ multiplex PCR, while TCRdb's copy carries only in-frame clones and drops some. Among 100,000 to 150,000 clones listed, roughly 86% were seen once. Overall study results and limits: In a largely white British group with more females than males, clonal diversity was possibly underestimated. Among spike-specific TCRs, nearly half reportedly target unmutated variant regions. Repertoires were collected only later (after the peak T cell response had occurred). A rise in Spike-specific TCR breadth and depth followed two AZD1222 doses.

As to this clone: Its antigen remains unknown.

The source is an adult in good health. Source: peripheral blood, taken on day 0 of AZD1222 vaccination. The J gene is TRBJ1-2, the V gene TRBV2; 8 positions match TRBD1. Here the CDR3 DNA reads TGTGCCAGCAGTGAGGGAGACAGGGGAATCTATGGCTACACCTTC. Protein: CASSEGDRGIYGYTF.